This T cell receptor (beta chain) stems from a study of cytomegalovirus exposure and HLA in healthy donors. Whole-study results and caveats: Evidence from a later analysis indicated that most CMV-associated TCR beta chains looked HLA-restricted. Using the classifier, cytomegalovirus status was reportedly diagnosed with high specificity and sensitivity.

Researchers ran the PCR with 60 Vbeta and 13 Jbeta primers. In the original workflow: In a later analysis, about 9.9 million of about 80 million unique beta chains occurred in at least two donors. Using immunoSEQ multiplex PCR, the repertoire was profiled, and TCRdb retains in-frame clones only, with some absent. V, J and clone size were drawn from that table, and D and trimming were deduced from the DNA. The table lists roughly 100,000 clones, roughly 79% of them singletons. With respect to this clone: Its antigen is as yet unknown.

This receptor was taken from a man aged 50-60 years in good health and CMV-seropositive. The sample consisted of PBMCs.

CDR3 in amino acids: CASSLRGPFEAFF. The CDR3 DNA reads TGTGCCAGCAGTTTAAGGGGGCCATTTGAAGCTTTCTTT. The chain is built from TRBV27 and TRBJ1-1; 7 bases map to TRBD1. CDR3 length: 13 amino acids. J was trimmed by 7 bases and V by 2 bases; bases with no gene match: 4. Per germline, CDR1 MNHEY and CDR2 SMNVEV (reference sequence).